Each of the 23 T cell receptor beta chains below was sequenced from the same sample in a study of blood T cell repertoires in COVID-19. The assay was immunoSEQ multiplex PCR, and TCRdb's table has in-frame clones only and misses some. The table records a few hundred thousand clones, 70% to 90% of them present only once. Input material: peripheral blood. The receptor source for this set is a woman aged 25 to 39 with COVID-19, enrolled during active disease.

This CDR3 is CASHTPLAGTSDTQYF. The CDR3 nucleotides are TGTGCCAGCCATACCCCACTAGCGGGCACCTCGGATACGCAGTATTTT. This chain connects TRBV5-6 to TRBJ2-3; 9 bases agree with TRBD2. Trimming at V came to 7 bases and at J to 6 bases, leaving 15 bases not matched to a gene. Germline CDR1 is SGHDT and CDR2 is YYEEEE. The CDR3 sequence is 16 residues long.

This rearrangement joins TRBV19 to TRBJ2-2, with 10 bases aligning to TRBD2. The CDR3 spans 14 residues. V shed 5 bases and J 6 bases; nucleotides not matched to a gene: 3. The V gene's germline CDR1 is LNHDA and CDR2 SQIVND (reference sequence). The CDR3 nucleotides are TGTGCCAGTAGTCCCCTAGCGGGAGCCGGGGAGCTGTTTTTT. Translated, it gives CASSPLAGAGELFF.

A single count supports this clone. The chain couples TRBV5-1 to TRBJ2-1; D call uncertain. The V and J ends lost 1 base and 6 bases respectively, with 8 bases between them. The CDR3 has 13 residues. Germline lookup yields CDR1 SGHRS and CDR2 YFSETQ. CDR3 in amino acids: CASSLSLFNEQFF. The CDR3 DNA is TGCGCCAGCAGCTTGTCACTTTTCAATGAGCAGTTCTTC.

The rearrangement joins TRBV24-1 to TRBJ1-2; weak D call: TRBD1 (6 bases). Germline V gives CDR1 KGHDR, CDR2 SFDVKD. This CDR3 comprises 14 residues. V was trimmed by 1 base and J by 7 bases, leaving 12 bases between them. CDR3 DNA: TGTGCCACCAGTGATTTCTCAGGGGTGGGTGGCTACACCTTC. It translates to CATSDFSGVGGYTF.

The chain is built from TRBV29-1 and TRBJ2-7; 14 bases align to TRBD2. Germline loops: CDR1 SQVTM, CDR2 ANQGSEA. The V and J ends lost 4 bases and 3 bases, in that order; junction bases with no gene match: 8. The CDR3 has 16 residues. As DNA, the CDR3 is TGCAGCGTTGCTACTTCCGGGACTAGCGGGAGCTACGAGCAGTACTTC. This encodes CSVATSGTSGSYEQYF.

The chain carries TRBV4-3 and TRBJ2-4; D may be TRBD2 (5 bases). The CDR3 has 15 amino acids. Germline V gene data show CDR1 as LGHNA and CDR2 as YSLEER. V lost 2 bases, J lost 0 bases, and 8 bases lay in between. Written as DNA, the CDR3 is TGCGCCAGCAGCCAAAACCGGGGAGCCAAAAACATTCAGTACTTC. Translation gives CASSQNRGAKNIQYF.

The V call is TRBV7-8, the J call TRBJ2-7; 14 nucleotides line up with TRBD2. Germline CDR1 SGHVS, CDR2 FQNEAQ. The V and J ends lost 5 bases and 0 bases, in that order; junction bases with no gene match: 9. The CDR3 contains 18 residues. CDR3 in amino acids: CASSRVGLAGVSSYEQYF. The CDR3 DNA reads as TGTGCCAGCAGCCGAGTGGGACTAGCGGGAGTCAGCTCCTACGAGCAGTACTTC.

The chain recombines TRBV28 with TRBJ1-1, with D perhaps matching TRBD1 (5 bases). This CDR3 is built from 14 residues. V gave up 8 bases and J gave up 5 bases, with 18 bases separating them. Per the germline V gene, CDR1 is MDHEN and CDR2 is SYDVKM. The CDR3 DNA follows: TGTGCCAGCGGCCTTCCCGGCGGGGGGACTGAAGCTTTCTTT. This codes for CASGLPGGGTEAFF.

The rearrangement joins TRBV11-2 to TRBJ2-7; 12 bases are shared with TRBD2. The CDR3 contains 15 residues. Per the germline V gene, CDR1 is SGHAT and CDR2 is FQNNGV. V shed 0 bases, J shed 5 bases, and the junction held 2 bases outside the gene matches. In DNA form, the CDR3 reads TGTGCCAGCAGCTTAGAAAGGACTAGCGGGAACGAGCAGTACTTC. Translating it yields CASSLERTSGNEQYF.

The chain employs TRBV7-8 and TRBJ2-7; D may be TRBD2 (6 bases). Germline CDR1 SGHVS, CDR2 FQNEAQ. The CDR3 is 13 residues long. The ends were cut back, 8 bases at V and 1 base at J, with 12 bases in the middle. CDR3 sequence: CASSVGLSYEQYF. DNA for the CDR3: TGTGCCAGCTCAGTGGGACTTTCCTACGAGCAGTACTTC. The complete variable domain, with remaining parts taken from reference TRBV7-8 and TRBJ2-7, reads GAGVSQSPRYKVAKRGQDVALRCDPISGHVSLFWYQQALGQGPEFLTYFQNEAQLDKSGLPSDRFFAERPEGSVSTLKIQRTQQEDSAVYLCASSVGLSYEQYFGPGTRLTVT.

This clone was recorded once. Different DNA sequences within this sample yield the same CDR3. The chain couples TRBV6-5 to TRBJ1-4; D is perhaps TRBD1 (5 bases). The CDR3 runs to 15 residues. The germline V and J ends were trimmed by 6 bases and 7 bases, with 18 bases remaining between them. CDR1 and CDR2 from the germline V gene are MNHEY and SVGAGI. The CDR3 is CASSSSGGRGEKLFF. Written as DNA, the CDR3 is TGTGCCAGCAGCTCCTCCGGGGGACGGGGTGAAAAACTGTTTTTT.

This clone was recorded once. The chain joins TRBV18 to TRBJ2-5; 11 nucleotides match TRBD2. Germline trimming cut 6 bases from V and 3 bases from J; bases unmatched to any gene: 3. This CDR3 comprises 14 residues. Germline assignment: CDR1 KGHSH and CDR2 LQKENI. The CDR3 nucleotides are TGTGCCAGCTCTGGGACTAGCGGTAAAGAGACCCAGTACTTC. Protein sequence: CASSGTSGKETQYF.

V gene TRBV7-3 combines with J gene TRBJ2-5; no clear D gene. The length of the CDR3 is 13 residues. In germline, CDR1 is SGHTA, CDR2 FQGTGA. Trimming stripped 5 bases from V and 3 bases from J, with 10 bases between. The chain's CDR3 is CASSPDKEETQYF. CDR3 DNA sequence: TGTGCCAGCAGCCCCGACAAAGAAGAGACCCAGTACTTC.

The chain carries TRBV5-4 and TRBJ2-3; 9 bases fit TRBD2. There are 17 residues in the CDR3. CDR1 and CDR2 (germline): SGHNT, YYREEE (reference sequence). V shed 3 bases, J shed 5 bases, and the junction held 13 bases outside the gene matches. The CDR3 coding sequence is TGTGCCAGCAGCTCACAGCTTACGGATAGCGGGAGAGATACGCAGTATTTT. It is translated as CASSSQLTDSGRDTQYF.

J is TRBJ1-6 and V is TRBV28; TRBD1 agrees at 7 bases. This CDR3 has 14 amino acids. The germline gives CDR1 MDHEN, CDR2 SYDVKM. Germline trimming cut 10 bases from V and 9 bases from J; bases unmatched to any gene: 12. CDR3: CAIRLHYRGSPLHF. The CDR3, as DNA: TGTGCCATCAGACTCCATTACAGGGGTTCACCCCTCCACTTT. The variable domain in full, with the rest retrieved from reference TRBV28 and TRBJ1-6, is DVKVTQSSRYLVKRTGEKVFLECVQDMDHENMFWYRQDPGLGLRLIYFSYDVKMKEKGDIPEGYSVSREKKERFSLILESASTNQTSMYLCAIRLHYRGSPLHFGNGTRLTVT.

The chain uses TRBV5-5 and TRBJ2-4, with 10 bases fitting TRBD2. CDR3 length: 14 amino acids. Germline CDR1 and CDR2: SGHKS and YYEKEE (reference sequence). After removal of 4 bases from V and 7 bases from J, the junction contained 5 bases not matched to a gene. CDR3 bases: TGTGCCAGCAGCCCGAGGGGACTAGCGAACATTCAGTACTTC. It translates to CASSPRGLANIQYF.

The chain combines TRBV30 with TRBJ2-7; 10 bases match TRBD2. With V trimmed by 0 bases and J by 4 bases, 12 bases remained unmatched. The V gene's germline CDR1 is GTSNPN and CDR2 SVGIG (reference sequence). The CDR3 has 17 amino acids. The CDR3 protein is CAWSVLGSGRAGYEQYF. DNA of the CDR3: TGTGCCTGGAGTGTACTGGGGAGCGGGAGGGCCGGGTACGAGCAGTACTTC. The whole variable domain, filled in from reference TRBV30 and TRBJ2-7, reads SQTIHQWPATLVQPVGSPLSLECTVEGTSNPNLYWYRQAAGRGLQLLFYSVGIGQISSEVPQNLSASRPQDRQFILSSKKLLLSDSGFYLCAWSVLGSGRAGYEQYFGPGTRLTVT.

This clone was seen once. The rearrangement uses TRBV27 and TRBJ2-1; 7 positions match TRBD2. This CDR3 spans 15 amino acids. V was pared by 4 bases and J by 2 bases, with 5 bases of the junction left unmatched. Per the germline V gene, CDR1 is MNHEY and CDR2 is SMNVEV (reference sequence). DNA for the CDR3: TGTGCCAGCAGTTCAGGACTAGTCCCCTACAATGAGCAGTTCTTC. Translated: CASSSGLVPYNEQFF.

The chain joins TRBV27 to TRBJ2-2; 10 bases agree with TRBD2. Germline CDR1 MNHEY, CDR2 SMNVEV (reference sequence). After removal of 7 bases from V and 3 bases from J, the junction contained 11 bases not matched to a gene. CDR3 size: 17 residues. CDR3 coding DNA: TGTGCCAGCAAGTACGGTGGGCTAGCGGGAGACACCGGGGAGCTGTTTTTT. This encodes CASKYGGLAGDTGELFF.

This clone occurred once. The chain carries TRBV5-1 and TRBJ1-2; D is perhaps TRBD1 (6 bases). The V and J ends lost 0 bases and 8 bases respectively, with 11 bases between them. The CDR3 is 13 amino acids. Germline loops: CDR1 SGHRS, CDR2 YFSETQ. CDR3 nucleotides: TGCGCCAGCAGCTTGGGACAGGATGGCGGCTACACCTTC. It encodes CASSLGQDGGYTF.

This chain joins TRBV7-9 and TRBJ2-7; TRBD2 might be the D (6 bases). The CDR3 runs to 13 residues. The ends were cut back, 5 bases at V and 0 bases at J, with 8 bases in the middle. Germline V lookup: CDR1 SEHNR, CDR2 FQNEAQ (reference sequence). The CDR3 DNA is TGTGCCAGCAGCCGGGACTTCTCCTACGAGCAGTACTTC. Amino acid sequence: CASSRDFSYEQYF.

The chain combines TRBV11-2 with TRBJ2-1; 11 bases agree with TRBD2. Trimming removed 0 bases from V and 7 bases from J; junction bases left unmatched: 5. This CDR3 region has 16 residues. In germline, CDR1 is SGHAT, CDR2 FQNNGV. Here the CDR3 reads CASSLEVAGGVNEQFF. CDR3 in DNA: TGTGCCAGCAGCTTAGAGGTAGCGGGAGGGGTTAATGAGCAGTTCTTC.

V usage is TRBV9 and J usage is TRBJ1-2; D is perhaps TRBD1 (6 bases). This CDR3 contains 16 residues. CDR1 and CDR2 (germline): SGDLS, YYNGEE. V dropped 7 bases and J dropped 0 bases, with 19 bases sitting between them. The CDR3 loop reads CASGGGSRNPNYGYTF. As DNA, the CDR3 is TGTGCCAGCGGGGGGGGCAGCAGAAATCCTAACTATGGCTACACCTTC.